The 13 T cell receptor beta chains below all came from one sample that was sequenced in a study of radiotherapy plus CTLA-4 blockade in lung cancer. The assay was immunoSEQ multiplex PCR, and TCRdb's table has in-frame clones only and misses some. The data show about 32,000 clones, around 70% seen once. The input for sequencing was peripheral blood, taken from a patient treated with radiotherapy plus ipilimumab. The receptor source for this set is a human donor with non-small cell lung cancer who had stable disease on radiotherapy plus ipilimumab.

In its sample, this clone was seen a few times. The chain uses TRBV11-3 and TRBJ2-7; 10 nucleotides agree with TRBD2. With 2 bases clipped from V and 3 bases from J, the junction kept 10 bases outside the gene matches. The germline CDR1 and CDR2 sequences are SGHNT and YENEEA. This CDR3 comprises 17 residues. The CDR3 region is CASSLTYWTSGDYEQYF. The CDR3 region has the DNA TGTGCCAGCAGCTTAACCTACTGGACTAGCGGCGACTACGAGCAGTACTTC. The variable domain in full, with the rest retrieved from reference TRBV11-3 and TRBJ2-7, is EAGVVQSPRYKIIEKKQPVAFWCNPISGHNTLYWYLQNLGQGPELLIRYENEEAVDDSQLPKDRFSAERLKGVDSTLKIQPAELGDSAVYLCASSLTYWTSGDYEQYFGPGTRLTVT.

This chain links TRBV19 with TRBJ2-4; D remains ambiguous. The CDR3 extends over 14 amino acids. V lost 5 bases and J 2 bases, leaving 10 bases between the germline ends. Germline V CDR1 and CDR2: LNHDA, SQIVND (reference sequence). Here the CDR3 DNA reads TGTGCCAGTAGTTCCCAGCAGTCCAAAAACATTCAGTACTTC. Protein: CASSSQQSKNIQYF.

The chain has TRBV4-3 and TRBJ2-5, with 8 bases fitting TRBD2. Trimming cost V 2 bases and J 4 bases; bases outside gene matches: 12. Per the germline V gene, CDR1 is LGHNA and CDR2 is YSLEER. This CDR3 comprises 17 residues. The CDR3 coding sequence is TGCGCCAGCAGCCAAAACCTTCCGGGACTAGTGGGAGAGACCCAGTACTTC. Protein product: CASSQNLPGLVGETQYF.

V is TRBV4-2 and J is TRBJ1-2; TRBD1 agrees at 9 bases. The CDR3 runs 15 residues. Germline assignment: CDR1 LGHNA and CDR2 YNFKEQ. J gave up 8 bases and V 4 bases, and 11 bases lay outside the gene matches. The CDR3 region is CASSPSGTGPLGYTF. The CDR3 DNA follows: TGTGCCAGCAGCCCCTCCGGGACAGGGCCCCTAGGCTACACCTTC.

The chain is built from TRBV19 and TRBJ2-3; the match to TRBD2 covers 11 bases. The CDR3 spans 15 residues. Germline V gene sequence: CDR1 LNHDA, CDR2 SQIVND (reference sequence). V lost 3 bases and J lost 4; bases outside the gene matches: 3. The DNA for the CDR3 is TGTGCCAGTAGTATTTTTAGCGGGAGGGCAGATACGCAGTATTTT. This gives the protein CASSIFSGRADTQYF.

This clone was seen a few times. The chain employs TRBV20-1 and TRBJ2-1, with D possibly TRBD2 on 6 matching bases. With 5 bases removed from V and 12 bases from J, the gap between germline ends came to 11 bases. The germline V gene encodes CDR1 DFQATT and CDR2 SNEGSKA (reference sequence). This CDR3 has 10 residues. CDR3 in amino acids: CSAFDGGQFF. In DNA, the CDR3 is TGCAGTGCTTTCGACGGGGGGCAGTTCTTC.

CDR3 residues: CASSLTRAAYEQYF. CDR3 sequence (DNA): TGTGCCAGCAGCTTAACCCGCGCCGCTTACGAGCAGTACTTC. The rearrangement joins TRBV11-3 to TRBJ2-7; D gene unclear. V was pared by 2 bases and J by 4 bases, with 12 bases between. This CDR3 comprises 14 residues. CDR1 SGHNT and CDR2 YENEEA come from the germline V gene.

The chain employs TRBV6-1 and TRBJ2-7; TRBD2 matches at 8 bases. V lost 4 bases, J lost 0 bases, and 2 bases stayed unmatched. Germline CDR1 is MNHNS and CDR2 is SASEGT. The CDR3 is made up of 14 amino acids. The CDR3 loop is CASSVGLVSYEQYF. CDR3 sequence (DNA): TGTGCCAGCAGTGTGGGACTAGTCTCCTACGAGCAGTACTTC.

The chain links TRBV7-2 to TRBJ2-5; D call uncertain. The ends were cut back, 5 bases at V and 1 base at J, with 5 bases in the middle. This CDR3 is built from 12 residues. Germline V gives CDR1 SGHTA, CDR2 FQGNSA. CDR3 nucleotide sequence: TGTGCCAGCAGCCCGACCCAAGAGACCCAGTACTTC. Translating gives CASSPTQETQYF.

This clone was picked up a small number of times. The chain uses TRBV10-3 and TRBJ2-5, with a possible D match to TRBD2 (6 bases). The ends were cut back, 0 bases at V and 1 base at J, with 6 bases in the middle. The CDR3 is 14 residues long. Germline V gene data show CDR1 as ENHRY and CDR2 as SYGVKD. CDR3 in amino acids: CAISESRGQETQYF. CDR3 nucleotide sequence: TGTGCCATCAGTGAGTCGCGGGGCCAAGAGACCCAGTACTTC.

This clone was seen a handful of times. The genes are TRBV27 and TRBJ2-7; 8 nucleotides line up with TRBD2. The CDR3 is made up of 15 amino acids. Germline CDR1 reads MNHEY; CDR2 reads SMNVEV (reference sequence). V gave up 6 bases and J gave up 6 bases; unmatched junction bases: 13. In DNA form, the CDR3 reads TGTGCCAGCAGCCAGGGTGGGAGCGGGAGTGGCGAGCAGTACTTC. Amino acids: CASSQGGSGSGEQYF.

This clone was seen only once. The chain employs TRBV6-4 and TRBJ1-1; 9 bases are a match to TRBD1. Germline assignment: CDR1 MRHNA and CDR2 SNTAGT. The V segment lost 2 bases and the J segment 6 bases; nucleotides outside the gene matches: 7. The CDR3 contains 15 residues. The CDR3: CASSDHGQGRAEAFF. CDR3 in DNA: TGTGCCAGCAGTGACCACGGACAGGGGAGAGCTGAAGCTTTCTTT.

V usage is TRBV21-1 and J usage is TRBJ1-3; the D call TRBD1 from the table was never checked on the DNA. TRBV21-1 is labeled a pseudogene. There are 18 residues in the CDR3. The DNA of the CDR3 is TGTGCCAGCAGCAAACCTCACGCAGGGGGCCCCTCTGGAAACACCATATATTTT. Protein product: CASSKPHAGGPSGNTIYF.